The source of this T cell receptor beta chain is a study of blood T cell repertoires in COVID-19. Across the whole study: Both acute and convalescent COVID-19 samples were obtained from the United States, Italy and Spain.

Trimming removed 4 bases from V and 3 bases from J, with 17 bases in between. There are 16 residues in the CDR3. CDR1 SGDLS and CDR2 YYNGEE come from the germline V gene. Sequencing was performed with immunoSEQ multiplex PCR; in TCRdb, only in-frame clones are kept and a portion is missing. In the table there are tens of thousands of clones, around nine tenths of which are singletons. The sequencing input was peripheral blood. This TCR came from a human donor in a cohort sampled during active COVID-19. The chain recombines TRBV9 with TRBJ1-5; D uncertain. The CDR3 protein is CASSPFAGFTNQPQHF. DNA of the CDR3: TGTGCCAGCAGCCCATTCGCCGGGTTTACCAATCAGCCCCAGCATTTT.